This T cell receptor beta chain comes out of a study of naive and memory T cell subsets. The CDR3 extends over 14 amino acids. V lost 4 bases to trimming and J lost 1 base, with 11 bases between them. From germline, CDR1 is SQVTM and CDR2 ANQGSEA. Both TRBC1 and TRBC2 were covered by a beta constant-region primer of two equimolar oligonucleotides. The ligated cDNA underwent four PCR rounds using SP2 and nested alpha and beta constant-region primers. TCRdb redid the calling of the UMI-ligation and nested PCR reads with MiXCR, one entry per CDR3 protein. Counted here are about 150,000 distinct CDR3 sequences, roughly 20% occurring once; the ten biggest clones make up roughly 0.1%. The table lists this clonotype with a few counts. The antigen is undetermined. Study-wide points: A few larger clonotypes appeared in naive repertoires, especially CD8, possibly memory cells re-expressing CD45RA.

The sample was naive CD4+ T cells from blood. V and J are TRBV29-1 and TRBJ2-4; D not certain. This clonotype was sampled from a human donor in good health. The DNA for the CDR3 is TGCAGCGTTGTCCCGGGCTATGCCAAAAACATTCAGTACTTC. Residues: CSVVPGYAKNIQYF.